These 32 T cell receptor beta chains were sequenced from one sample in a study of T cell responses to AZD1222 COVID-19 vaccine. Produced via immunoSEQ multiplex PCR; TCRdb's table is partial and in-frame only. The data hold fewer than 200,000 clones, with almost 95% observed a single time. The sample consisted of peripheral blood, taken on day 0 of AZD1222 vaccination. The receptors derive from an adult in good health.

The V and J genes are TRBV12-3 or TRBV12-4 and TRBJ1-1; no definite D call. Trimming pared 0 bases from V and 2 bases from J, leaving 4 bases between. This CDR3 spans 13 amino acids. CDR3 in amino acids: CASSLAHNTEAFF. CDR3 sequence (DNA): TGTGCCAGCAGTTTAGCGCATAACACTGAAGCTTTCTTT.

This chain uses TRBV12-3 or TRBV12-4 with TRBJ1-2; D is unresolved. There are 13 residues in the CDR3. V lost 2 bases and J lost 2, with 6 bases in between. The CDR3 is CASSLMGNYGYTF. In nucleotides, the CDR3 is TGTGCCAGCAGTTTAATGGGAAACTATGGCTACACCTTC.

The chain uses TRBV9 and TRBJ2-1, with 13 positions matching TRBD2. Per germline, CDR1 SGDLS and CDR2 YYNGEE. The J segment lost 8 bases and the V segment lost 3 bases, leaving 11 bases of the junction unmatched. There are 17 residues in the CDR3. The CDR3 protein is CASSGGKLAGGQDEQFF. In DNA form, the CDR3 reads TGTGCCAGCAGCGGGGGGAAACTAGCGGGAGGGCAGGATGAGCAGTTCTTC.

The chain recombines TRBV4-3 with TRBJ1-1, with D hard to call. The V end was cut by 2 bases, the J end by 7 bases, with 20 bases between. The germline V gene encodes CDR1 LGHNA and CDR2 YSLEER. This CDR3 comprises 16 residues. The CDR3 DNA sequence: TGCGCCAGCAGCCAACCCCCTACCTACACCAGCTTTGAAGCTTTCTTT. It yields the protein CASSQPPTYTSFEAFF.

The CDR3 reads CASTLSDRSLAKNIQYF. The CDR3 DNA sequence: TGTGCCAGTACCTTATCGGACCGGTCGCTAGCCAAAAACATTCAGTACTTC. The V and J genes are TRBV19 and TRBJ2-4, with D hard to call. Germline V gene sequence: CDR1 LNHDA, CDR2 SQIVND (reference sequence). Trimming stripped 7 bases from V and 0 bases from J, with 19 bases between. CDR3 length: 17 amino acids.

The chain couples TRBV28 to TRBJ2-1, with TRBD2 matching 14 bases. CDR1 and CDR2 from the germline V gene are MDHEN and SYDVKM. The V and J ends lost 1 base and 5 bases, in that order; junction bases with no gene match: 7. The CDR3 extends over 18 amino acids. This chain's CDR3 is CASSLLGTSGGRHNEQFF. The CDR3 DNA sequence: TGTGCCAGCAGTTTATTGGGGACTAGCGGGGGCCGACACAATGAGCAGTTCTTC.

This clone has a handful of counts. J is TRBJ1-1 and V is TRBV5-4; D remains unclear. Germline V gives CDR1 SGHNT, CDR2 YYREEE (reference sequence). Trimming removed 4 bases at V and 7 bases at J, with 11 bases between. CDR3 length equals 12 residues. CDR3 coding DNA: TGTGCCAGCAGCCCTTCGGGGAATGAAGCTTTCTTT. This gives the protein CASSPSGNEAFF. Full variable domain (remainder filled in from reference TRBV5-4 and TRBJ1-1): ETGVTQSPTHLIKTRGQQVTLRCSSQSGHNTVSWYQQALGQGPQFIFQYYREEENGRGNFPPRFSGLQFPNYSSELNVNALELDDSALYLCASSPSGNEAFFGQGTRLTVV.

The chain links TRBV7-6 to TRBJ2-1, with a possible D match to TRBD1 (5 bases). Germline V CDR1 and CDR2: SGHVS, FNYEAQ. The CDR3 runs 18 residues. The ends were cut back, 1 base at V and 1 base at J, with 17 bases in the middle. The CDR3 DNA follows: TGTGCCAGCAGCTTAGGCAACAGGTTCCTCGGGTCCTACAATGAGCAGTTCTTC. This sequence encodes CASSLGNRFLGSYNEQFF.

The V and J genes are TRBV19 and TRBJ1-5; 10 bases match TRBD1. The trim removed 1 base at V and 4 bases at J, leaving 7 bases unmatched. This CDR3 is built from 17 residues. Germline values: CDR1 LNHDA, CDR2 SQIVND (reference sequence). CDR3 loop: CASSIGGTGVVNQPQHF. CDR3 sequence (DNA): TGTGCCAGTAGTATAGGAGGGACAGGGGTAGTTAATCAGCCCCAGCATTTT.

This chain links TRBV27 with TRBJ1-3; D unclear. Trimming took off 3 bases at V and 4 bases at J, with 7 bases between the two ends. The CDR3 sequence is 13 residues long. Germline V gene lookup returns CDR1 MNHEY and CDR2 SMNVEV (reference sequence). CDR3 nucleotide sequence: TGTGCCAGCAGTTTCTCTTTCGGAAACACCATATATTTT. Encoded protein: CASSFSFGNTIYF.

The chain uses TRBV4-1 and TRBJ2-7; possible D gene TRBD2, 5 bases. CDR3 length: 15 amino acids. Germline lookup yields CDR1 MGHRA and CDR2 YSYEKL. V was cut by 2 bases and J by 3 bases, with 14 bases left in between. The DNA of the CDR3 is TGCGCCAGCAGCCAAATAAGCGGATCCATCTACGAGCAGTACTTC. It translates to CASSQISGSIYEQYF.

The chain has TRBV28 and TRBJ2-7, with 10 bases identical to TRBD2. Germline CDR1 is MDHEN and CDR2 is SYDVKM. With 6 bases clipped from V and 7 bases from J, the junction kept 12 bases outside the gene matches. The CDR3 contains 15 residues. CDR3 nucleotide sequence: TGTGCCAGCAGCAACAAACTAGCGGGATTAGGTGAGCAGTACTTC. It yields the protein CASSNKLAGLGEQYF.

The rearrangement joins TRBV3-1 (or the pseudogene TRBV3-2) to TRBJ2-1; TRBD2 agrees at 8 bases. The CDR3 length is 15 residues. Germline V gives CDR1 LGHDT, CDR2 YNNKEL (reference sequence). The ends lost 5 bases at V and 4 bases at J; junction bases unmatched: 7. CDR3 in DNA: TGTGCCAGCAGCACAAGCGGGGGTTCGTACAATGAGCAGTTCTTC. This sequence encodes CASSTSGGSYNEQFF.

CDR3 amino acids: CASIPRGGLSEAFF. CDR3 coding DNA: TGTGCCAGCATCCCACGCGGGGGGCTGTCTGAAGCTTTCTTT. The chain uses TRBV28 and TRBJ1-1; perhaps TRBD1 as D (6 bases). The CDR3 extends over 14 amino acids. Germline CDR1 reads MDHEN; CDR2 reads SYDVKM. Trimming took 7 bases from V and 6 from J, leaving 18 bases between them.

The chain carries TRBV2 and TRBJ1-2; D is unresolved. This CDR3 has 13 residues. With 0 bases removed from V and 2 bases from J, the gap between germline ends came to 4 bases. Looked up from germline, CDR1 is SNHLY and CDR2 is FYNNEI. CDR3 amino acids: CASSEAVNYGYTF. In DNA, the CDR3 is TGTGCCAGCAGTGAAGCGGTAAACTATGGCTACACCTTC.

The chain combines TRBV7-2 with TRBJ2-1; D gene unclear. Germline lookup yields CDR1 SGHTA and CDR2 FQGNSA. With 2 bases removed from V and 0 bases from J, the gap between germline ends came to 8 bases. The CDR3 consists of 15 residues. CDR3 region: CASSLQRSSYNEQFF. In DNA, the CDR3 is TGTGCCAGCAGCTTACAGAGGAGCTCCTACAATGAGCAGTTCTTC.

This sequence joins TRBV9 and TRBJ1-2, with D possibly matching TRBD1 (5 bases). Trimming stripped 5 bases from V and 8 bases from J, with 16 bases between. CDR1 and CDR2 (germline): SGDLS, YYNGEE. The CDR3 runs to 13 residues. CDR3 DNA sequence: TGTGCCAGCAGGGACCCGGGGCAACGGGGCTACACCTTC. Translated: CASRDPGQRGYTF.

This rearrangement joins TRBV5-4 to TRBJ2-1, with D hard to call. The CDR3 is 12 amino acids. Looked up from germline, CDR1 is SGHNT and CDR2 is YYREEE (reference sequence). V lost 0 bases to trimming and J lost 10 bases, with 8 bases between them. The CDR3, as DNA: TGTGCCAGCAGCTTGGAGCTTTCGGAGCAGTTCTTC. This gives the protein CASSLELSEQFF.

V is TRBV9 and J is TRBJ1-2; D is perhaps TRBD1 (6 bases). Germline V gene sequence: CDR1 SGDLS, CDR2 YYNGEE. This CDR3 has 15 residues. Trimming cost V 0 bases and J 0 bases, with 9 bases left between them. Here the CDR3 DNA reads TGTGCCAGCAGCGTAGCCCCAGGGGCTAACTATGGCTACACCTTC. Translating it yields CASSVAPGANYGYTF.

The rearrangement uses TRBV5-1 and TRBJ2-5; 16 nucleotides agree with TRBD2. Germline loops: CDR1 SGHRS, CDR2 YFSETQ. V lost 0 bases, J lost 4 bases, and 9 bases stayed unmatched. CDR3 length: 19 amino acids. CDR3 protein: CASSLGPGLAGGPRETQYF. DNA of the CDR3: TGCGCCAGCAGCTTGGGACCGGGACTAGCGGGAGGGCCCCGAGAGACCCAGTACTTC.

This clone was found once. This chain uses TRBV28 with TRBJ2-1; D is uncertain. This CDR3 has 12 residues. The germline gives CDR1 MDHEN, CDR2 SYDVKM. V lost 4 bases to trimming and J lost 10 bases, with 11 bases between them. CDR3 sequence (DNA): TGTGCCAGCAGTTCTGTCTGGGGAGAGCAGTTCTTC. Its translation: CASSSVWGEQFF.

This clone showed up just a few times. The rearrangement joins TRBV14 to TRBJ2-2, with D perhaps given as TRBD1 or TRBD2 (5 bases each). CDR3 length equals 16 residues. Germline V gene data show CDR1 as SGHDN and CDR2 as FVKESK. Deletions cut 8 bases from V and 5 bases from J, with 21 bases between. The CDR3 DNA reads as TGTGCCAGCCCCGAGGGCAGGGCAACGAGAACCGGGGAGCTGTTTTTT. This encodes CASPEGRATRTGELFF.

The CDR3 coding sequence is TGTGCCACCAGTGATTACGGGGTGGGATCCAACACCGGGGAGCTGTTTTTT. Translating it yields CATSDYGVGSNTGELFF. V is TRBV24-1 and J is TRBJ2-2, with D perhaps matching TRBD2 (5 bases). Germline V gene data show CDR1 as KGHDR and CDR2 as SFDVKD. Trimming left V 2 bases short and J 2 bases short, with 14 bases between. The CDR3 totals 17 residues.

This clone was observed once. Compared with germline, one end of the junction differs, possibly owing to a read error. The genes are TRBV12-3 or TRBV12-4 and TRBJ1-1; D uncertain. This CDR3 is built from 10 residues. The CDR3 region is CASSDLPMIF. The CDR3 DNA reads TGTGCCAGCAGTGATTTACCAATGATATTT.

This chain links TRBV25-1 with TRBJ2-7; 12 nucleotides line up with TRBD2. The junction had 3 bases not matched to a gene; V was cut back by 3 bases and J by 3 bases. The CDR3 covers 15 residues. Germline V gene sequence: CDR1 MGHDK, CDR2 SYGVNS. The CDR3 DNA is TGTGCCAGCAGTGAGACTAGCGGGAGAGTCTACGAGCAGTACTTC. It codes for CASSETSGRVYEQYF.

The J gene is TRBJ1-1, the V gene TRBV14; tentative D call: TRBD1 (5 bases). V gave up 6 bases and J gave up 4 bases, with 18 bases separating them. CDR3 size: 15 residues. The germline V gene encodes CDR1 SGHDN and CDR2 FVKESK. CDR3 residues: CASSLGPGPATEAFF. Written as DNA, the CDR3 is TGTGCCAGCAGTCTAGGCCCGGGACCCGCCACTGAAGCTTTCTTT. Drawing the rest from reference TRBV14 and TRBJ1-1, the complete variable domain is EAGVTQFPSHSVIEKGQTVTLRCDPISGHDNLYWYRRVMGKEIKFLLHFVKESKQDESGMPNNRFLAERTGGTYSTLKVQPAELEDSGVYFCASSLGPGPATEAFFGQGTRLTVV.

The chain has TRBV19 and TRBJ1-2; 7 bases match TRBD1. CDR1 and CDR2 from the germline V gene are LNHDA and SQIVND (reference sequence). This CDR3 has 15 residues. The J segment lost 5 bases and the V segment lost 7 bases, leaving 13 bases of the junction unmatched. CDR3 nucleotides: TGTGCCAGTATGGGATTAGGGGGACAGATTTATGGCTACACCTTC. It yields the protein CASMGLGGQIYGYTF.

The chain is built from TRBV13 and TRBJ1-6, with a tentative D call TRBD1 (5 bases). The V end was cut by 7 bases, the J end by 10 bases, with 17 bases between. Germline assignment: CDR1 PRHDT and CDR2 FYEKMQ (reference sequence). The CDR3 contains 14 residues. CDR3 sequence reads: CASTFKGIGSPLHF. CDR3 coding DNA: TGTGCCAGCACCTTTAAGGGGATAGGGTCACCCCTCCACTTT.

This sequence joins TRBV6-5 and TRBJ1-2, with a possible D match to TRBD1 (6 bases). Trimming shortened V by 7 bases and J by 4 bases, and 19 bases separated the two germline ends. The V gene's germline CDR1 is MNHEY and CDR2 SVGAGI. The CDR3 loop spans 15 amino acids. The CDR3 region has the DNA TGTGCCAGCACCAGAGGACGGGGGCCAAGCTATGGCTACACCTTC. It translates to CASTRGRGPSYGYTF.

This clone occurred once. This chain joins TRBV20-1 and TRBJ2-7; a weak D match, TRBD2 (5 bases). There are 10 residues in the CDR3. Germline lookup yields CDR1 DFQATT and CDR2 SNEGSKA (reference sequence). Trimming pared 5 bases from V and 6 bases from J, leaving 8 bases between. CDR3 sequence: CSALLGEQYF. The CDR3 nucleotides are TGCAGTGCTTTACTAGGCGAGCAGTACTTC.

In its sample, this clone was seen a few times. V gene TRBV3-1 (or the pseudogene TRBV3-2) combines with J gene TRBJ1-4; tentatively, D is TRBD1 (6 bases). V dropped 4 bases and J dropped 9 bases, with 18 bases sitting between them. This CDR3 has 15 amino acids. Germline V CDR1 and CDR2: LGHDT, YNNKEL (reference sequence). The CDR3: CASSPPVGGVKKLFF. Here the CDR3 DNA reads TGTGCCAGCAGCCCCCCTGTGGGGGGCGTAAAAAAACTGTTTTTT.

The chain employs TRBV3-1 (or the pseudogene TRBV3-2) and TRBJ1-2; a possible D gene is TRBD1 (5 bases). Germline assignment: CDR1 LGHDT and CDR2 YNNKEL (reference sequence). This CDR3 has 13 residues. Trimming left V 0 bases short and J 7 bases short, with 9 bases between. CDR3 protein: CASSQDGALGYTF. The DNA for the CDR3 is TGTGCCAGCAGCCAAGATGGGGCCCTTGGCTACACCTTC.